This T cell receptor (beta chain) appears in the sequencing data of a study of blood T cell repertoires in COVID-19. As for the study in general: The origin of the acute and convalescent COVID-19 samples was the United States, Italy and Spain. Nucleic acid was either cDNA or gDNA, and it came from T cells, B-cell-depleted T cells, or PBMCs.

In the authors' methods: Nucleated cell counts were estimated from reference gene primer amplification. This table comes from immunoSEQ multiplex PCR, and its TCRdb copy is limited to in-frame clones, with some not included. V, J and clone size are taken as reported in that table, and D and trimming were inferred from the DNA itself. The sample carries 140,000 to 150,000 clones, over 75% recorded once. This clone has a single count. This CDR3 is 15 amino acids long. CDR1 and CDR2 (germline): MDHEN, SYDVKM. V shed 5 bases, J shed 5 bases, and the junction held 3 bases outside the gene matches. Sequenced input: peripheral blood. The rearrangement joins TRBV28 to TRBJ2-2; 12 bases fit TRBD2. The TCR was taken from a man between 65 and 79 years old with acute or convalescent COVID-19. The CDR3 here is CASSTGTSGTGELFF. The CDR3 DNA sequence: TGTGCCAGCAGTACCGGGACTAGCGGGACCGGGGAGCTGTTTTTT.